The clone carrying this T cell receptor beta chain has a handful of counts. This CDR3 comprises 13 residues. Germline V CDR1 and CDR2: GTSNPN, SVGIG (reference sequence). Trimming stripped 2 bases from V and 7 bases from J, with 15 bases between. In the study's own analysis: The assay estimated nucleated cells by amplifying reference gene primers. This table comes from immunoSEQ multiplex PCR, and its TCRdb copy is limited to in-frame clones, with some not included. That table furnishes V, J and clone size, whereas the DNA furnished D and trimming. The data show 80,000 to 95,000 clones, with roughly 76% seen just once and roughly 15% held by the top ten. This specimen belongs to a study of blood T cell repertoires in COVID-19. Study-wide background: COVID-19 samples from acute and convalescent phases originated in the United States, Italy and Spain. T cells, B-cell-depleted T cells, or PBMCs provided the cDNA or gDNA that served as material.

The source is a woman older than 75 with active or convalescent COVID-19. The chain is built from TRBV30 and TRBJ2-7, with D maybe TRBD2 (6 bases). Sequencing input: peripheral blood. CDR3 loop: CAWSFPPGGEQYF. The DNA for the CDR3 is TGTGCCTGGAGTTTTCCGCCCGGGGGAGAGCAGTACTTC.